Each of the 19 T cell receptor beta chains below was sequenced from the same sample in a study of shared clonotypes between healthy human individuals. Data came from immunoSEQ multiplex PCR; TCRdb stores just in-frame clones and leaves some out. Of more than 600,000 clones in the sample, about 92% are singletons; the top ten hold about a quarter. As defined, naive CD8 cells were CD45RO-negative and positively selected for CCR7, with terminally differentiated effector memory CD45RA+ cells excluded. What was sequenced was naive CD8+ T cells sorted from blood. Receptor source: a man in his thirties or forties in good health.

The chain uses TRBV2 and TRBJ2-1; possibly TRBD2 for D (7 bases). V was shortened by 4 bases and J by 9 bases, with 10 bases between the two germline ends. This CDR3 spans 12 amino acids. Germline V lookup: CDR1 SNHLY, CDR2 FYNNEI. The CDR3 loop reads CASSGGGGEQFF. CDR3 bases: TGTGCCAGCAGTGGAGGGGGGGGTGAGCAGTTCTTC.

V usage is TRBV6-5 and J usage is TRBJ1-4; D is undetermined. The CDR3 extends over 13 amino acids. V lost 7 bases and J lost 7, with 13 bases in between. In germline, CDR1 is MNHEY, CDR2 SVGAGI. Written as DNA, the CDR3 is TGTGCCAGCATGGGCCAGTCGATTGAAAAACTGTTTTTT. Translation gives CASMGQSIEKLFF.

The chain carries TRBV18 and TRBJ1-5; a weak D match, TRBD1 (5 bases). V lost 0 bases to trimming and J lost 3 bases, with 9 bases between them. The CDR3 is 15 residues long. Germline assignment: CDR1 KGHSH and CDR2 LQKENI. CDR3 sequence: CASSPPEGNNQPQHF. Here the CDR3 DNA reads TGTGCCAGCTCACCACCGGAGGGGAACAATCAGCCCCAGCATTTT.

This clone has just one count. V and J are TRBV9 and TRBJ2-5, with unresolved D. In germline, CDR1 is SGDLS, CDR2 YYNGEE. CDR3 length: 17 amino acids. Trimming shortened V by 1 base and J by 5 bases, and 21 bases separated the two germline ends. CDR3 amino acids: CASSVRPSQVYGETQYF. In DNA, the CDR3 is TGTGCCAGCAGCGTACGGCCCAGTCAGGTCTACGGGGAGACCCAGTACTTC.

The rearrangement uses TRBV5-1 and TRBJ2-1; 9 positions agree with TRBD1. The CDR3 runs 15 residues. After removal of 4 bases from V and 8 bases from J, the junction contained 10 bases not matched to a gene. Looked up from germline, CDR1 is SGHRS and CDR2 is YFSETQ. In DNA, the CDR3 is TGCGCCAGCAGCCCCCTTTGGACAGGGGATCATGAGCAGTTCTTC. This gives the protein CASSPLWTGDHEQFF.

This sequence joins TRBV13 and TRBJ1-1; 9 bases align to TRBD1. In germline, CDR1 is PRHDT, CDR2 FYEKMQ (reference sequence). The CDR3 is 14 residues long. The ends lost 4 bases at V and 7 bases at J; junction bases unmatched: 7. CDR3 DNA: TGTGCCAGCAGCTGGGGACAGGGACAGCTTGAAGCTTTCTTT. Amino acid sequence: CASSWGQGQLEAFF.

The rearrangement links TRBV5-4 to TRBJ2-3, with TRBD2 matching over 14 bases. CDR1 and CDR2 (germline): SGHNT, YYREEE (reference sequence). CDR3 length: 15 residues. With 1 base clipped from V and 11 bases from J, the junction kept 6 bases outside the gene matches. This chain's CDR3 is CASSLKGLAGEGQYF. In nucleotides, the CDR3 is TGTGCCAGCAGCTTGAAGGGACTAGCGGGAGAGGGGCAGTATTTT.

The gene calls are TRBV28 and TRBJ2-7; tentative D call: TRBD1 (6 bases). Trimming took off 5 bases at V and 3 bases at J, with 20 bases between the two ends. The germline gives CDR1 MDHEN, CDR2 SYDVKM. This CDR3 has 16 residues. CDR3 DNA: TGTGCCAGCAGTCCCACCCCCGGGACAAGCAACTACGAGCAGTACTTC. This encodes CASSPTPGTSNYEQYF.

The V and J genes are TRBV5-6 and TRBJ2-1, with 8 bases identical to TRBD2. Germline-derived CDR1 and CDR2 are SGHDT and YYEEEE. Trimming removed 4 bases from V and 5 bases from J; junction bases left unmatched: 5. The length of the CDR3 is 14 residues. CDR3 coding DNA: TGTGCCAGCAGCGATAGCGGGACCCACAATGAGCAGTTCTTC. Residues: CASSDSGTHNEQFF.

The rearrangement links TRBV27 to TRBJ1-5; D is perhaps TRBD1 (6 bases). Germline CDR1 reads MNHEY; CDR2 reads SMNVEV (reference sequence). The V and J ends lost 6 bases and 5 bases respectively, with 14 bases between them. This CDR3 is 14 amino acids long. The CDR3 sequence is CASSYGQSHQPQHF. The CDR3 region has the DNA TGTGCCAGCAGCTATGGACAGAGCCATCAGCCCCAGCATTTT.

In its sample, this clone was seen many times. Other DNA sequences within the sample encode an identical CDR3. The chain couples TRBV28 to TRBJ2-7, with D uncertain. Germline V gene data show CDR1 as MDHEN and CDR2 as SYDVKM. The V end was cut by 3 bases, the J end by 4 bases, with 7 bases between. CDR3 length: 12 residues. CDR3 protein: CASSLYDYEQYF. The CDR3 DNA is TGTGCCAGCAGTTTGTACGATTACGAGCAGTACTTC.

This CDR3 is CAWTGPNTGELFF. CDR3 DNA sequence: TGTGCCTGGACCGGGCCCAACACCGGGGAGCTGTTTTTT. The V call is TRBV30, the J call TRBJ2-2; D unclear. The CDR3 loop spans 13 amino acids. V lost 4 bases to trimming and J lost 2 bases, with 8 bases between them. Germline V gives CDR1 GTSNPN, CDR2 SVGIG (reference sequence). Using reference TRBV30 and TRBJ2-2 for the parts outside the CDR3, the full variable domain is SQTIHQWPATLVQPVGSPLSLECTVEGTSNPNLYWYRQAAGRGLQLLFYSVGIGQISSEVPQNLSASRPQDRQFILSSKKLLLSDSGFYLCAWTGPNTGELFFGEGSRLTVL.

This chain connects TRBV14 to TRBJ2-3; unclear D gene. Per the germline V gene, CDR1 is SGHDN and CDR2 is FVKESK. CDR3 length: 12 residues. V was pared by 3 bases and J by 2 bases, with 3 bases between. CDR3 coding DNA: TGTGCCAGCAGCCACCTCACAGATACGCAGTATTTT. Protein: CASSHLTDTQYF.

This clone was seen once. This chain uses TRBV9 with TRBJ2-1; TRBD2 might be the D (5 bases). The germline V gene has CDR1 SGDLS and CDR2 YYNGEE. The CDR3 has 16 amino acids. V was clipped by 3 bases and J by 0 bases, with 13 bases between them. CDR3 amino acids: CASSAWTGSSYNEQFF. DNA for the CDR3: TGTGCCAGCAGCGCTTGGACTGGGAGCTCCTACAATGAGCAGTTCTTC.

The rearrangement links TRBV29-1 to TRBJ2-7; TRBD1 matches at 8 bases. The V gene end was trimmed by 4 bases and the J gene end by 2 bases; junction bases not matched to a gene: 10. CDR3 length: 15 amino acids. CDR1 is SQVTM and CDR2 is ANQGSEA in the germline V gene. The CDR3 DNA sequence: TGCAGCGTTGGGTTACCGGGACAGGAGACCTACGAGCAGTACTTC. Its translation: CSVGLPGQETYEQYF.

The chain couples TRBV7-6 to TRBJ2-1; 9 bases match TRBD2. Germline CDR1 and CDR2: SGHVS and FNYEAQ. The junction had 6 bases not matched to a gene; V was cut back by 2 bases and J by 7 bases. This CDR3 contains 15 residues. CDR3 DNA sequence: TGTGCCAGCAGCTTAAGGCGGGAGGGGGTAAATGAGCAGTTCTTC. It specifies CASSLRREGVNEQFF.

The V gene is TRBV7-8, the J gene TRBJ2-7, with unresolved D. V was cut by 5 bases and J by 5 bases, with 7 bases left in between. Germline lookup yields CDR1 SGHVS and CDR2 FQNEAQ. The CDR3 covers 11 residues. CDR3 protein: CASSPHHEQYF. CDR3 bases: TGTGCCAGCAGCCCCCACCACGAGCAGTACTTC.

This chain links TRBV27 with TRBJ2-7; 7 bases are a match to TRBD2. The germline V gene has CDR1 MNHEY and CDR2 SMNVEV (reference sequence). CDR3 size: 16 residues. The V segment lost 1 base and the J segment 1 base; nucleotides outside the gene matches: 7. The chain's CDR3 is CASSLLAGRASYEQYF. In DNA form, the CDR3 reads TGTGCCAGCAGTTTATTGGCGGGGAGGGCATCCTACGAGCAGTACTTC.

The V gene is TRBV5-6, the J gene TRBJ2-6; a weak D match, TRBD1 (6 bases). The CDR3 is 18 residues long. CDR1 is SGHDT and CDR2 is YYEEEE in the germline V gene. The V end was cut by 4 bases, the J end by 0 bases, with 17 bases between. The CDR3 DNA reads TGTGCCAGCAGCGGCATACAGGGTCTGGCCTCTGGGGCCAACGTCCTGACTTTC. This sequence encodes CASSGIQGLASGANVLTF.